This TCR beta chain was documented in a study of beta chain features in type 1 diabetes. The overall study: Healthy donors and patients showed comparable age, gender and cell yields. Whole-study results and caveats: A closer apparent resemblance between naive, central memory and Treg TCRB repertoires was seen in patients than in healthy donors. A moderate, significant TCRB CDR3 shortening appeared in type 1 diabetes across four CD4+ subsets.

This clone has just a few counts. No antigen is known for it. Investigators reverse transcribed all isolated RNA, so they sequenced expressed TCRB transcripts. TCRdb's copy holds only in-frame clones and misses some; the assay was immunoSEQ multiplex PCR. The sample contains about 710,000 clones, 11% to 15% of which appear only once. The ends lost 4 bases at V and 1 base at J; junction bases unmatched: 4. In germline, CDR1 is SGHRS, CDR2 YFSETQ. The CDR3 covers 14 residues. The specimen sequenced was naive CD4+ T cells from blood. The chain is built from TRBV5-1 and TRBJ2-5; 7 bases fit TRBD1. The source of this sequence is a man younger than 30 with type 1 diabetes. The CDR3 nucleotides are TGCGCCAGCAGCCCACAGGGGTCCCAAGAGACCCAGTACTTC. This encodes CASSPQGSQETQYF. The full variable domain, in which reference TRBV5-1 and TRBJ2-5 provide the parts outside the CDR3, is KAGVTQTPRYLIKTRGQQVTLSCSPISGHRSVSWYQQTPGQGLQFLFEYFSETQRNKGNFPGRFSGRQFSNSRSEMNVSTLELGDSALYLCASSPQGSQETQYFGPGTRLLVL.